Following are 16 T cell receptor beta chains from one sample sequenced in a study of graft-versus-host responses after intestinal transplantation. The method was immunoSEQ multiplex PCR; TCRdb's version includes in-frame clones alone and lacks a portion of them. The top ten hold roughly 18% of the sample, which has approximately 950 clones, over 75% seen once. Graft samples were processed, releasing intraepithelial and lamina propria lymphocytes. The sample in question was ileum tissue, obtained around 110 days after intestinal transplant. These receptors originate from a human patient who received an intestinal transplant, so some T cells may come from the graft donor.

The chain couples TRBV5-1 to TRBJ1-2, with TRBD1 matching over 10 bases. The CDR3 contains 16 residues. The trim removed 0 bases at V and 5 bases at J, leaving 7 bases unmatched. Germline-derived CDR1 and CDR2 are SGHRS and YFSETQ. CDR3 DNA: TGCGCCAGCAGCTTGGGACAGGGGGCTAGGTGGTATGGCTACACCTTC. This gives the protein CASSLGQGARWYGYTF.

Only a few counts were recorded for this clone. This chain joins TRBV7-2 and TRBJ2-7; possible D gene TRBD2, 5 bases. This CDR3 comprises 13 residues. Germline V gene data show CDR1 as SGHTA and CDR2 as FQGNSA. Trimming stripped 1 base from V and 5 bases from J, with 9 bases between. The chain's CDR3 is CASSLGLADEQYF. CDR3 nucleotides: TGTGCCAGCAGCTTAGGCCTAGCTGACGAGCAGTACTTC.

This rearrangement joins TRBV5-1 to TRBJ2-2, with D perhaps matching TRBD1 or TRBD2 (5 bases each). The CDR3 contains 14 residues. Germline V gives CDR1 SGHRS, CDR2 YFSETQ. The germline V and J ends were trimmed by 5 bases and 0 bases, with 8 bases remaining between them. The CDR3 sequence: CASSSGPNTGELFF. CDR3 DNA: TGCGCCAGCAGTTCGGGACCGAACACCGGGGAGCTGTTTTTT.

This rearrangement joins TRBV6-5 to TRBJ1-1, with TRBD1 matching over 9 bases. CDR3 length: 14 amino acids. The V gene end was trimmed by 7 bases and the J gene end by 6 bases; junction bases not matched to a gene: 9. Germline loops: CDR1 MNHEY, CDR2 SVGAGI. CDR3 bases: TGTGCCAGCAAAGGACAGGGGTATTTGGCTGAAGCTTTCTTT. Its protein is CASKGQGYLAEAFF.

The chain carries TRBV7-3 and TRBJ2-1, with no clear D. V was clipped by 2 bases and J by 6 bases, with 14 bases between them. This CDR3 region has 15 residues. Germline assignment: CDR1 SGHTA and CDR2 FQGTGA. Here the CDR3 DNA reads TGTGCCAGCAGCTTAGGTTTCGAAGTCTCCAATGAGCAGTTCTTC. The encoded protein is CASSLGFEVSNEQFF.

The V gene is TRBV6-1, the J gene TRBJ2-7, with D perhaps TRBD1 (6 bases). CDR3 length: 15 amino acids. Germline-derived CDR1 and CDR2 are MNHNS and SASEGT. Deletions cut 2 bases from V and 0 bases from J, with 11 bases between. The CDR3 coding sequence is TGTGCCAGCAGTGAAATGGAGGACAGCTCCTACGAGCAGTACTTC. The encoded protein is CASSEMEDSSYEQYF.

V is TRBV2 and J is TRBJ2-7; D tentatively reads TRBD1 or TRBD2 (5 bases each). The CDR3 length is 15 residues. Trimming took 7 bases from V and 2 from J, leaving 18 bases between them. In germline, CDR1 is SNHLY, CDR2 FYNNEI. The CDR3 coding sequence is TGTGCCAGCACCCCTATACGTGGGACCCCCTACGAGCAGTACTTC. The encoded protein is CASTPIRGTPYEQYF.

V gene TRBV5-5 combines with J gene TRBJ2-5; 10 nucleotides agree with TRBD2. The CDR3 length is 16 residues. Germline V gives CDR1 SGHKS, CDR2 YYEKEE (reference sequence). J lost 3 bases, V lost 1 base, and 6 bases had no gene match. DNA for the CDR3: TGTGCCAGCAGCTTGCCCGGGCTAGCGGGAGAAGAGACCCAGTACTTC. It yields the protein CASSLPGLAGEETQYF. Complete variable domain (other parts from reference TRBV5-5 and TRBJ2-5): DAGVTQSPTHLIKTRGQQVTLRCSPISGHKSVSWYQQVLGQGPQFIFQYYEKEERGRGNFPDRFSARQFPNYSSELNVNALLLGDSALYLCASSLPGLAGEETQYFGPGTRLLVL.

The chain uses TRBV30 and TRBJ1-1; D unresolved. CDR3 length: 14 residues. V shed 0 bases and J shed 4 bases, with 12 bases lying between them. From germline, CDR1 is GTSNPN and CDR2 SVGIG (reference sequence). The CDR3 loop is CAWSVGKIGTEAFF. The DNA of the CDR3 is TGTGCCTGGAGTGTCGGCAAGATCGGCACTGAAGCTTTCTTT. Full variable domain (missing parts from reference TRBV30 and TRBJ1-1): SQTIHQWPATLVQPVGSPLSLECTVEGTSNPNLYWYRQAAGRGLQLLFYSVGIGQISSEVPQNLSASRPQDRQFILSSKKLLLSDSGFYLCAWSVGKIGTEAFFGQGTRLTVV.

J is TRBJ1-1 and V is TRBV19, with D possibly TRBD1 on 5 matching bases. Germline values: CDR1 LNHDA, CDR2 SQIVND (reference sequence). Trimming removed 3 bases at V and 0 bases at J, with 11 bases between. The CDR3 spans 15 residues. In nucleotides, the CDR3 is TGTGCCAGTAGTATCATGGGACGGTTGAACACTGAAGCTTTCTTT. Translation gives CASSIMGRLNTEAFF.

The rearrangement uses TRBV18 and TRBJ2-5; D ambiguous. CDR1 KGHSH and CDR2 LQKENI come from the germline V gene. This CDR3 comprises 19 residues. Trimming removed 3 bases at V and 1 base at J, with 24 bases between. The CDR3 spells CASSPLVGRNLLSQETQYF. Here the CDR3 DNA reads TGTGCCAGCTCACCGCTGGTCGGACGGAATCTCCTTAGCCAAGAGACCCAGTACTTC.

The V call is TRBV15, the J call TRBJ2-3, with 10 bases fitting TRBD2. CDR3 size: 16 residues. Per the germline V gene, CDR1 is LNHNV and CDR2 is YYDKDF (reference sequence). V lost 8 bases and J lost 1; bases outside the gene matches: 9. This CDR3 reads CATSYPGTSGTDTQYF. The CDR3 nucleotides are TGTGCCACCTCCTATCCAGGGACTAGCGGCACAGATACGCAGTATTTT.

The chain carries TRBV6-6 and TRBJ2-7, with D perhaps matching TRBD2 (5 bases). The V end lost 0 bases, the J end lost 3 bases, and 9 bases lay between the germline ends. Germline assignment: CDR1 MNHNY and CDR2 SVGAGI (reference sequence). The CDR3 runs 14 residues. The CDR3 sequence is CASSYSRADYEQYF. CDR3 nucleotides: TGTGCCAGCAGTTACTCGCGGGCAGACTACGAGCAGTACTTC.

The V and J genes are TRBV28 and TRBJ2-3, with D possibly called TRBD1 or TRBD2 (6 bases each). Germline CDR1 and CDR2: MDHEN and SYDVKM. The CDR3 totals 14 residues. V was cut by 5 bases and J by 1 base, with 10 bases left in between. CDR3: CASSGGLGTDTQYF. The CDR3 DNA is TGTGCCAGCAGTGGGGGGCTCGGCACAGATACGCAGTATTTT. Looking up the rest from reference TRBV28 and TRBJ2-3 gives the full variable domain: DVKVTQSSRYLVKRTGEKVFLECVQDMDHENMFWYRQDPGLGLRLIYFSYDVKMKEKGDIPEGYSVSREKKERFSLILESASTNQTSMYLCASSGGLGTDTQYFGPGTRLTVL.

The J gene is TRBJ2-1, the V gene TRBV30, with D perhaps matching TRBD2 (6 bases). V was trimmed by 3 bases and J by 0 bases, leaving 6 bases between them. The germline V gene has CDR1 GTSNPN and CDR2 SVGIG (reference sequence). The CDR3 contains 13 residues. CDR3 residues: CAWRGLSYNEQFF. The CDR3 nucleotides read TGTGCCTGGAGGGGACTCTCCTACAATGAGCAGTTCTTC. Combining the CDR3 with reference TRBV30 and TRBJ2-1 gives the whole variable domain SQTIHQWPATLVQPVGSPLSLECTVEGTSNPNLYWYRQAAGRGLQLLFYSVGIGQISSEVPQNLSASRPQDRQFILSSKKLLLSDSGFYLCAWRGLSYNEQFFGPGTRLTVL.

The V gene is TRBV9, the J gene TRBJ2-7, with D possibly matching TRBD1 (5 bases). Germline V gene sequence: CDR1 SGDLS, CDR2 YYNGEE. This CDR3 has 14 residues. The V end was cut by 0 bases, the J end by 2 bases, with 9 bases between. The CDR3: CASSVEGETYEQYF. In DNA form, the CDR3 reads TGTGCCAGCAGCGTAGAAGGGGAAACCTACGAGCAGTACTTC.